This TCR beta chain was sequenced in a study of shared clonotypes between healthy human individuals. In the study overall: CD8 memory received one plate per donor, CD8 naive two, CD4 memory three and CD4 naive three. The study, taken as a whole, reports: Non-shared clonotypes were found to have lower generation probabilities than the clonotypes that were shared by all four of the sorted-subset donors. Blood was the only sampled material, and tissue repertoires likely differ.

For this clone: The antigen remains unidentified.

The CDR3 is 15 residues long. The V gene lost 2 bases and the J gene lost 8 bases, with 16 bases spanning the gap. TCRdb's table, derived via immunoSEQ multiplex PCR, lists solely in-frame clones and lacks some. This sample has about 2,500,000 clones; roughly nine tenths occur once, and the top ten carry over 0.12%. The chain carries TRBV23-1 and TRBJ1-5, with D unclear. TRBV23-1 is an open reading frame, and its role is uncertain. The sequence derives from a young man in good health. Sequenced sample: naive CD4+ T cells sorted from blood. The sample's subset: CD45RA+ positively selected. The CDR3 sequence: CASSQPYFRREPQHF. As DNA, the CDR3 is TGCGCCAGCAGTCAACCCTATTTCCGGAGGGAGCCCCAGCATTTT.